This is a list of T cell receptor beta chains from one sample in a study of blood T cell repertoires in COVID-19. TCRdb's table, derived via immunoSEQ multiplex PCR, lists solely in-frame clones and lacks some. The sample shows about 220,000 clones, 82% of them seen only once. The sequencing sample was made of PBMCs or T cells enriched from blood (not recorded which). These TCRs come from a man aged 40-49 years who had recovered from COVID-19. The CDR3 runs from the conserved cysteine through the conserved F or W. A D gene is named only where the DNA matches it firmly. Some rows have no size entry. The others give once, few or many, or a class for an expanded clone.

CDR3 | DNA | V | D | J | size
CASSFGGLGTEAFF | TGCGCCAGCAGCTTCGGGGGGTTGGGCACTGAAGCTTTCTTT | TRBV5-1 | - | TRBJ1-1 | -
CASTYSAGRVFF | TGTGCCAGCACCTATTCGGCAGGGAGGGTGTTTTTT | TRBV6-5 | - | TRBJ1-4 | few
CAAGDEREIEQYF | TGTGCGGCCGGTGACGAGCGGGAGATCGAGCAGTACTTC | TRBV30 | TRBD2 | TRBJ2-7 | -
CASSLAGYDGEAFF | TGCGCCAGCAGCTTGGCCGGGTACGATGGTGAAGCTTTCTTT | TRBV5-1 | - | TRBJ1-1 | -
CASREGAGQPQHF | TGCGCCAGCAGGGAAGGGGCAGGGCAGCCCCAGCATTTT | TRBV4-1 | - | TRBJ1-5 | -
CASTGGLRQPQHF | TGTGCCAGCACAGGGGGCCTCCGGCAGCCCCAGCATTTT | TRBV27 | TRBD1 | TRBJ1-5 | -
CASSRGWREGYTF | TGTGCCAGCAGTCGAGGATGGAGGGAGGGCTACACCTTC | TRBV28 | - | TRBJ1-2 | -
CASKPGLANDEQFF | TGTGCCAGCAAGCCGGGACTAGCGAACGATGAGCAGTTCTTC | TRBV11-2 | TRBD2 | TRBJ2-1 | -
CAWSVAVGRAGANVLTF | TGTGCCTGGAGTGTTGCCGTGGGCCGTGCTGGGGCCAACGTCCTGACTTTC | TRBV30 | - | TRBJ2-6 | -
CASSEAGGVRGYTF | TGTGCCAGCAGTGAAGCAGGCGGGGTGAGAGGCTACACCTTC | TRBV6-1 | - | TRBJ1-2 | -
CASSLATGGGTEAFF | TGCGCCAGCAGCTTGGCTACAGGGGGTGGCACTGAAGCTTTCTTT | TRBV5-1 | TRBD1 | TRBJ1-1 | -
CAWSVTTGGGFF | TGTGCCTGGAGTGTCACGACAGGAGGAGGTTTCTTT | TRBV30 | - | TRBJ1-1 | -
CATSETGRNYGYTF | TGTGCCACCAGTGAAACCGGGAGAAACTATGGCTACACCTTC | TRBV24-1 | - | TRBJ1-2 | -
CASSVQGADYGYTF | TGTGCCAGCAGTGTACAGGGGGCGGACTATGGCTACACCTTC | TRBV2 | TRBD1 | TRBJ1-2 | -
CASSRGAATEQFF | TGTGCCAGCAGCCGTGGGGCGGCCACTGAGCAGTTCTTC | TRBV7-8 | - | TRBJ2-1 | -
CATSRAYTYEQYF | TGTGCCACCAGCAGAGCGTACACCTACGAGCAGTACTTC | TRBV15 | - | TRBJ2-7 | -
CASTAPQGYGYTF | TGTGCCAGCACCGCTCCCCAGGGGTATGGCTACACCTTC | TRBV28 | - | TRBJ1-2 | -
CASSVPDREKFF | TGTGCCAGCAGCGTCCCGGACAGGGAGAAGTTCTTC | TRBV9 | TRBD1 | TRBJ2-1 | few
CASSAQGFSEKLFF | TGCGCCAGCAGCGCACAGGGGTTCAGTGAAAAACTGTTTTTT | TRBV10-2 | TRBD1 | TRBJ1-4 | -
CASSLFKGRGHVF | TGCGCCAGCAGCTTGTTTAAGGGGCGTGGGCACGTCTTC | TRBV5-1 | - | TRBJ2-1 | -
CASGPGTRHYGYTF | TGTGCCAGCGGACCCGGGACAAGGCACTATGGCTACACCTTC | TRBV28 | - | TRBJ1-2 | -
CASNTGGQETQYF | TGTGCCAGTAACACAGGGGGTCAAGAGACCCAGTACTTC | TRBV19 | TRBD1 | TRBJ2-5 | -
CASSHRHTYEQYF | TGTGCCAGCAGCCACCGACACACCTACGAGCAGTACTTC | TRBV3-1/TRBV3-2 | - | TRBJ2-7 | -
CASAGGARSSYEQYF | TGTGCCAGCGCGGGGGGGGCAAGGAGCTCCTACGAGCAGTACTTC | TRBV2 | TRBD2 | TRBJ2-7 | -
CASSTLGQGNTEAFF | TGTGCCAGTAGTACGCTGGGACAGGGGAACACTGAAGCTTTCTTT | TRBV19 | TRBD1 | TRBJ1-1 | -
CASSSSGLGNSPLHF | TGTGCCAGCAGTTCCTCGGGACTCGGTAATTCACCCCTCCACTTT | TRBV7-9 | - | TRBJ1-6 | -
CAPGTVEETQYF | TGTGCACCAGGGACAGTCGAAGAGACCCAGTACTTC | TRBV19 | TRBD1 | TRBJ2-5 | -
CSVEPGTVGYTF | TGCAGCGTTGAACCAGGGACAGTAGGCTACACCTTC | TRBV29-1 | TRBD1 | TRBJ1-2 | -
CASSLASGRFYEQYF | TGCGCCAGCAGCTTGGCCTCCGGGAGATTCTACGAGCAGTACTTC | TRBV5-1 | - | TRBJ2-7 | -
CASKTSGRSETQYF | TGTGCCAGTAAAACTAGCGGGAGATCAGAGACCCAGTACTTC | TRBV19 | TRBD2 | TRBJ2-5 | -
CASSANNEKLFF | TGTGCCAGCTCCGCGAATAATGAAAAACTGTTTTTT | TRBV18 | - | TRBJ1-4 | -